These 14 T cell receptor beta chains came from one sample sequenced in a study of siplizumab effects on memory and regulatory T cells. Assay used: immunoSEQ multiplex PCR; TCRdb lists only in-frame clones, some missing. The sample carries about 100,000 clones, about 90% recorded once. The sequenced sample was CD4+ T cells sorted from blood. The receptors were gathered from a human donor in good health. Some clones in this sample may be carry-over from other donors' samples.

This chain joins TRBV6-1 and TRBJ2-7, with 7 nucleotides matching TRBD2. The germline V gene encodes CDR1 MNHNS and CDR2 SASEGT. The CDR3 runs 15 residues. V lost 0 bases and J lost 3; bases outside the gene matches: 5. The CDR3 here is CASSEAPGLGYEQYF. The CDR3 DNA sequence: TGTGCCAGCAGTGAAGCTCCAGGACTAGGCTACGAGCAGTACTTC.

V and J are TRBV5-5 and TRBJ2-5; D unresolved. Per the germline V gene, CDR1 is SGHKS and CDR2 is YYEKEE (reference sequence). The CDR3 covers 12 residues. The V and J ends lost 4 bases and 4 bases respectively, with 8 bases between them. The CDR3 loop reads CASSRSGETQYF. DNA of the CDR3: TGTGCCAGCAGCCGCTCGGGAGAGACCCAGTACTTC.

CDR3 nucleotides: TGTGCCAGCAGTATAGGACAGGGGGCCTCCTACGAGCAGTACTTC. Amino acids: CASSIGQGASYEQYF. The J gene is TRBJ2-7, the V gene TRBV6-1; 11 bases map to TRBD1. J gave up 0 bases and V 5 bases, and 3 bases lay outside the gene matches. This CDR3 spans 15 amino acids. The germline V gene encodes CDR1 MNHNS and CDR2 SASEGT.

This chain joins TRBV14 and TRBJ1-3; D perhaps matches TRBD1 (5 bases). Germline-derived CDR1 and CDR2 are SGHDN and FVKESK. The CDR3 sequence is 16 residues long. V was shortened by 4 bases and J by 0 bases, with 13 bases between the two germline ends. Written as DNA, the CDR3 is TGTGCCAGCAGCCCTAGGGGTCCTAACTCTGGAAACACCATATATTTT. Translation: CASSPRGPNSGNTIYF.

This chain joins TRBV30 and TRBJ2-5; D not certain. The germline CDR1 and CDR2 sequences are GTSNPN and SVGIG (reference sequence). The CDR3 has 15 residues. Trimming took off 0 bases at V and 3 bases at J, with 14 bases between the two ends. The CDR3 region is CAWSVLWAAKETQYF. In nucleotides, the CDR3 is TGTGCCTGGAGTGTACTCTGGGCAGCGAAAGAGACCCAGTACTTC.

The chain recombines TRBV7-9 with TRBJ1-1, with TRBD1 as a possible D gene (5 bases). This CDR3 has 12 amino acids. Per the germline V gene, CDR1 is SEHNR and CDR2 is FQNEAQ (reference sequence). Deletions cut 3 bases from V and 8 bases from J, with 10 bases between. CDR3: CASSFDRGEAFF. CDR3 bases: TGTGCCAGCAGCTTCGACCGGGGCGAAGCTTTCTTT.

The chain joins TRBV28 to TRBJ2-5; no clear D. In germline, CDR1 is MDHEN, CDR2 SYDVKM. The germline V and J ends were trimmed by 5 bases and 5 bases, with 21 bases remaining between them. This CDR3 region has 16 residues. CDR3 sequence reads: CASSPGFRGYGETQYF. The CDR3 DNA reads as TGTGCCAGCAGTCCCGGTTTCCGAGGATATGGGGAGACCCAGTACTTC.

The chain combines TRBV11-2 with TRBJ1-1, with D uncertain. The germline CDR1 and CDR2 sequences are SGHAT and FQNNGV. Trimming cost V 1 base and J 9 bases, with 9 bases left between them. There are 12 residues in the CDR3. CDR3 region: CASSLGPDQAFF. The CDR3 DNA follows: TGTGCCAGCAGCTTAGGCCCAGACCAAGCTTTCTTT.

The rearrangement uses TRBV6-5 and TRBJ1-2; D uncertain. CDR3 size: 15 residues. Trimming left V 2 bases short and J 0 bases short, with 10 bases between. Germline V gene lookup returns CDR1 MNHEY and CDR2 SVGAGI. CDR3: CASSYGATANYGYTF. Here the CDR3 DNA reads TGTGCCAGCAGTTACGGCGCAACAGCTAACTATGGCTACACCTTC.

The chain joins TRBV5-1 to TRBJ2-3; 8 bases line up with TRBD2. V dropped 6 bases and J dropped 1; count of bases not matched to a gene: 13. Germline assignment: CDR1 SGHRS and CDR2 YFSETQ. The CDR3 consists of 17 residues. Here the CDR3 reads CASTGIPRGVGTDTQYF. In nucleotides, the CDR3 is TGCGCCAGCACCGGGATTCCGCGGGGGGTGGGCACAGATACGCAGTATTTT.

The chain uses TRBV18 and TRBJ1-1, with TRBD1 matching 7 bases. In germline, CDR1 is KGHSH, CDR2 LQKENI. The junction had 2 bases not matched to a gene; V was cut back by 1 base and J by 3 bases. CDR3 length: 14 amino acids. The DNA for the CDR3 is TGTGCCAGCTCACCACGGCAGGGGGACACTGAAGCTTTCTTT. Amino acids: CASSPRQGDTEAFF.

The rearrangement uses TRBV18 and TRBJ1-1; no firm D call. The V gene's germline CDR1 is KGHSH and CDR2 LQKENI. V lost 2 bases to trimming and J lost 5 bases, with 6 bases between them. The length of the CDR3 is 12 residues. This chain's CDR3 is CASSPTRTEAFF. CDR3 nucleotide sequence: TGTGCCAGCTCACCAACTCGTACTGAAGCTTTCTTT.

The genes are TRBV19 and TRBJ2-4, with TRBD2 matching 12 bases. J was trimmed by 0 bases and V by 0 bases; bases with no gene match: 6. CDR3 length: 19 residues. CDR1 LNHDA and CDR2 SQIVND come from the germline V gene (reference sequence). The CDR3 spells CASSIDASGRAGAKNIQYF. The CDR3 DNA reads TGTGCCAGTAGTATAGACGCTAGCGGGAGGGCCGGAGCCAAAAACATTCAGTACTTC.

CDR3 coding DNA: TGTGCCAGTAGTCCCTTGGACAGGAACACCGGGGAGCTGTTTTTT. As protein: CASSPLDRNTGELFF. This rearrangement joins TRBV19 to TRBJ2-2, with D perhaps matching TRBD1 (6 bases). V gave up 5 bases and J gave up 1 base, with 11 bases separating them. The germline V gene encodes CDR1 LNHDA and CDR2 SQIVND (reference sequence). This CDR3 has 15 amino acids.